One sample yielded the 24 T cell receptor beta chains listed below, sequenced in a study of vaccination effects on CD4 cells after COVID-19 (dated by TCRdb to about 2022). Library prep was done by the immunoSEQ multiplex PCR assay. TCRdb retrieved this table from immuneACCESS and kept in-frame rearrangements only. Not all clones are present; in checked studies, unresolved V genes account for under half, and no reason is known for the remainder. The sample data list over 30,000 clones, and roughly 86% of these were observed just once. The ten largest clones capture approximately 1.4% of the sample. Antigens for these TCRs are unknown. In the ViraFEST assay, PBMC were stimulated with viral peptide pools, and TCR sequencing was then used to find antigen-specific CD4+ T cell clonotypes based on their expansion. After less than 13 days of culture, CD4+ T cells were isolated with the EasySep CD4+ T cell isolation kit. Each participant received two doses of an mRNA SARS-CoV-2 vaccine, either BNT162b2 or mRNA-1273.

Sequenced material: CD4+ T cells from PBMCs cultured with HCoV-NL63 spike peptides, taken after COVID-19 vaccination. Reading the label with the study, this specimen's cell subset or site is: HCoV-NL63 spike overlapping peptide pool stimulation. Source of these receptors: a human donor who received a COVID-19 vaccine. Some clones in this sample may be carry-over from other donors' samples.

The gene calls are TRBV29-1 and TRBJ1-2; D is unclear. Trimming cost V 7 bases and J 8 bases, with 5 bases left between them. The CDR3 runs to 8 residues. Germline CDR1 SQVTM, CDR2 ANQGSEA. CDR3 nucleotide sequence: TGCAGCGCTTCGGGCTACACCTTC. Translated, it gives CSASGYTF.

The chain has TRBV12-3 or TRBV12-4 and TRBJ2-3; the D is unclear. The V and J ends lost 7 bases and 6 bases respectively, with 11 bases between them. The CDR3 is made up of 12 amino acids. CDR3 sequence (DNA): TGTGCCAGCACGTTGGGCCTGGATACGCAGTATTTT. It specifies CASTLGLDTQYF.

The CDR3 DNA follows: TGTGCCAGCAGCTTAATGAATGAGCAGTTCTTC. Translating it yields CASSLMNEQFF. The chain recombines TRBV5-6 with TRBJ2-1; D remains unclear. The CDR3 runs 11 residues. Between the trimmed V and J ends, which lost 2 bases and 7 bases, there was a span of 4 bases. Germline CDR1 and CDR2: SGHDT and YYEEEE.

The rearrangement joins TRBV28 to TRBJ1-2; D is unresolved. In germline, CDR1 is MDHEN, CDR2 SYDVKM. The CDR3 consists of 15 residues. Trimming cost V 2 bases and J 4 bases, with 14 bases left between them. The DNA of the CDR3 is TGTGCCAGCAGTTTAAGGCCGGCCCTGGGCTATGGCTACACCTTC. Translated, it gives CASSLRPALGYGYTF.

This sequence joins TRBV5-4 and TRBJ2-1; D is perhaps TRBD2 (5 bases). The CDR3 consists of 15 residues. V lost 0 bases and J lost 6, with 13 bases in between. CDR1 SGHNT and CDR2 YYREEE come from the germline V gene (reference sequence). This CDR3 is CASSLESGYTNEQFF. The CDR3, as DNA: TGTGCCAGCAGCTTGGAGTCGGGATATACCAATGAGCAGTTCTTC.

The V call is TRBV4-3, the J call TRBJ1-1; weak D call: TRBD1 (5 bases). Trimming pared 4 bases from V and 7 bases from J, leaving 13 bases between. Germline V gene data show CDR1 as LGHNA and CDR2 as YSLEER. The CDR3 consists of 13 residues. CDR3 region: CASSRQGGGEAFF. The CDR3 DNA is TGCGCCAGCAGCCGCCAGGGCGGTGGTGAAGCTTTCTTT.

This rearrangement joins TRBV5-1 to TRBJ2-1; D remains ambiguous. Deletions cut 2 bases from V and 10 bases from J, with 16 bases between. CDR3 length equals 14 residues. The germline V gene encodes CDR1 SGHRS and CDR2 YFSETQ. The CDR3 DNA reads as TGCGCCAGCAGCTTAGGCACTTACAATGGAGAGCAGTTCTTC. It specifies CASSLGTYNGEQFF.

The V and J genes are TRBV28 and TRBJ2-2; no firm D call. This CDR3 has 14 residues. The germline V and J ends were trimmed by 7 bases and 5 bases, with 14 bases remaining between them. CDR1 and CDR2 (germline): MDHEN, SYDVKM. CDR3 coding DNA: TGTGCCAGCACCAAATGGTGGAGTACCGGGGAGCTGTTTTTT. Residues: CASTKWWSTGELFF.

The CDR3 reads CASSLWGSGGGAYEQYV. Written as DNA, the CDR3 is TGTGCCAGCAGTTTATGGGGTAGCGGGGGGGGCGCCTACGAGCAGTACGTC. The chain is built from TRBV28 and TRBJ2-7; 11 nucleotides line up with TRBD2. CDR1 is MDHEN and CDR2 is SYDVKM in the germline V gene. This CDR3 contains 17 residues. Trimming at V came to 0 bases and at J to 2 bases, leaving 6 bases not matched to a gene.

This sequence joins TRBV28 and TRBJ2-7; D gene uncertain. The germline gives CDR1 MDHEN, CDR2 SYDVKM. With 4 bases removed from V and 4 bases from J, the gap between germline ends came to 11 bases. This CDR3 contains 13 residues. CDR3 region: CASSSGSPYEQYV. The CDR3 bases are TGTGCCAGCAGTTCTGGGTCCCCATACGAGCAGTACGTC.

The chain is built from TRBV30 and TRBJ1-2; maybe TRBD1 (5 bases). Trimming left V 2 bases short and J 7 bases short, with 14 bases between. This CDR3 is built from 13 residues. Germline V lookup: CDR1 GTSNPN, CDR2 SVGIG (reference sequence). This CDR3 is CAWSFETGGGYTF. CDR3 DNA: TGTGCCTGGAGTTTCGAGACGGGGGGTGGCTACACCTTC.

This rearrangement joins TRBV6-5 to TRBJ2-1, with 7 bases identical to TRBD2. From germline, CDR1 is MNHEY and CDR2 SVGAGI. V shed 2 bases, J shed 3 bases, and the junction held 7 bases outside the gene matches. This CDR3 spans 16 amino acids. The CDR3 nucleotides are TGTGCCAGCAGTTACGGCGGGGGAATAATCTACAATGAGCAGTTCTTC. Encoded protein: CASSYGGGIIYNEQFF.

The V call is TRBV19, the J call TRBJ1-3; unclear D gene. This CDR3 spans 15 amino acids. Germline lookup yields CDR1 LNHDA and CDR2 SQIVND (reference sequence). V lost 7 bases and J lost 0, with 13 bases in between. The CDR3 DNA reads TGTGCCAGTACCCCTCCCCCTCACTCTGGAAACACCATATATTTT. It translates to CASTPPPHSGNTIYF.

V and J are TRBV28 and TRBJ1-2; maybe TRBD1 (6 bases). The V end was cut by 4 bases, the J end by 1 base, with 10 bases between. The CDR3 has 14 amino acids. CDR1 and CDR2 (germline): MDHEN, SYDVKM. In nucleotides, the CDR3 is TGTGCCAGCAGTTATGACAGGCTTAACTATGGCTACACCTTC. This sequence encodes CASSYDRLNYGYTF.

This clone was detected a few times. This rearrangement joins TRBV5-1 to TRBJ2-5, with D possibly being TRBD2 (6 bases). Trimming removed 1 base from V and 5 bases from J, with 15 bases in between. There are 15 residues in the CDR3. Germline CDR1 reads SGHRS; CDR2 reads YFSETQ. The CDR3, as DNA: TGCGCCAGCAGCTTGACTGGGACTTTGGAGGAGACCCAGTACTTC. It translates to CASSLTGTLEETQYF.

This clone was seen more than once but under ten times. The CDR3: CASRNDRVQPQHF. As DNA, the CDR3 is TGTGCCAGCAGAAATGACAGGGTTCAGCCCCAGCATTTT. V is TRBV28 and J is TRBJ1-5; 7 bases agree with TRBD1. The length of the CDR3 is 13 residues. Germline values: CDR1 MDHEN, CDR2 SYDVKM. Trimming at V came to 6 bases and at J to 6 bases, leaving 5 bases not matched to a gene.

As to this clone: The same CDR3 is also encoded by other DNA sequences in this sample. V and J are TRBV5-5 and TRBJ1-1; no reliable D call. The CDR3 sequence is 13 residues long. From germline, CDR1 is SGHKS and CDR2 YYEKEE (reference sequence). Trimming took off 2 bases at V and 1 base at J, with 6 bases between the two ends. This chain's CDR3 is CASSFDRNTEAFF. CDR3 DNA: TGTGCCAGCAGCTTCGATCGGAACACTGAAGCTTTCTTT.

This sequence joins TRBV7-9 and TRBJ2-5; 8 nucleotides agree with TRBD2. Germline CDR1 and CDR2: SEHNR and FQNEAQ (reference sequence). This CDR3 comprises 15 residues. V shed 0 bases and J 3 bases; nucleotides not matched to a gene: 3. DNA of the CDR3: TGTGCCAGCAGCTTAGCCGGGGGGGGAAAAGAGACCCAGTACTTC. Its protein is CASSLAGGGKETQYF.

This clone has a handful of counts. The V and J genes are TRBV18 and TRBJ1-1; D is ambiguous. The CDR3 has 14 residues. Germline assignment: CDR1 KGHSH and CDR2 LQKENI. V was cut by 3 bases and J by 3 bases, with 11 bases left in between. The CDR3 bases are TGTGCCAGCTCACCCTTTTCGAGGGACACTGAAGCTTTCTTT. It specifies CASSPFSRDTEAFF. Drawing the rest from reference TRBV18 and TRBJ1-1, the complete variable domain is NAGVMQNPRHLVRRRGQEARLRCSPMKGHSHVYWYRQLPEEGLKFMVYLQKENIIDESGMPKERFSAEFPKEGPSILRIQQVVRGDSAAYFCASSPFSRDTEAFFGQGTRLTVV.

The genes are TRBV19 and TRBJ2-2; 16 bases match TRBD2. Germline CDR1 is LNHDA and CDR2 is SQIVND (reference sequence). The J segment lost 4 bases and the V segment lost 5 bases, leaving 10 bases of the junction unmatched. CDR3 length equals 19 residues. DNA for the CDR3: TGTGCCAGTAGTCCAGGGACTAGCGGGGGGGCTCGTCTCACCGGGGAGCTGTTTTTT. Translated, it gives CASSPGTSGGARLTGELFF.

The chain uses TRBV28 and TRBJ2-7; 7 bases are shared with TRBD1. CDR3 length equals 19 residues. From germline, CDR1 is MDHEN and CDR2 SYDVKM. V dropped 4 bases and J dropped 1; count of bases not matched to a gene: 19. DNA for the CDR3: TGTGCCAGCAGTTCCCACCGGACAGGCCAAGGGTTGAAATCCTACGAGCAGTACGTC. Its translation is CASSSHRTGQGLKSYEQYV.

The J gene is TRBJ2-3, the V gene TRBV7-8, with 9 bases fitting TRBD2. Germline loops: CDR1 SGHVS, CDR2 FQNEAQ. With 2 bases clipped from V and 6 bases from J, the junction kept 6 bases outside the gene matches. The CDR3 totals 15 residues. The CDR3 loop is CASSLSGGRDDTQYF. The CDR3 DNA reads TGTGCCAGCAGCTTAAGCGGGGGGCGTGATGATACGCAGTATTTT.

This chain joins TRBV30 and TRBJ2-5; D might be TRBD2 (6 bases). The CDR3 consists of 13 residues. The V and J ends lost 1 base and 5 bases respectively, with 11 bases between them. Germline assignment: CDR1 GTSNPN and CDR2 SVGIG (reference sequence). CDR3 in amino acids: CAWSGGSGETQYF. The CDR3 region has the DNA TGTGCCTGGAGTGGGGGGAGCGGGGAGACCCAGTACTTC. Looking up the rest from reference TRBV30 and TRBJ2-5 gives the full variable domain: SQTIHQWPATLVQPVGSPLSLECTVEGTSNPNLYWYRQAAGRGLQLLFYSVGIGQISSEVPQNLSASRPQDRQFILSSKKLLLSDSGFYLCAWSGGSGETQYFGPGTRLLVL.

In nucleotides, the CDR3 is TGTGCCAGCAGCTGGGGCAGGGGGCCGAACACTGAAGCTTTCTTT. Amino acid sequence: CASSWGRGPNTEAFF. V and J are TRBV6-4 and TRBJ1-1; 8 bases are shared with TRBD1. Germline V gene sequence: CDR1 MRHNA, CDR2 SNTAGT. V lost 6 bases to trimming and J lost 1 base; unmatched junction nucleotides: 7. The CDR3 extends over 15 amino acids.